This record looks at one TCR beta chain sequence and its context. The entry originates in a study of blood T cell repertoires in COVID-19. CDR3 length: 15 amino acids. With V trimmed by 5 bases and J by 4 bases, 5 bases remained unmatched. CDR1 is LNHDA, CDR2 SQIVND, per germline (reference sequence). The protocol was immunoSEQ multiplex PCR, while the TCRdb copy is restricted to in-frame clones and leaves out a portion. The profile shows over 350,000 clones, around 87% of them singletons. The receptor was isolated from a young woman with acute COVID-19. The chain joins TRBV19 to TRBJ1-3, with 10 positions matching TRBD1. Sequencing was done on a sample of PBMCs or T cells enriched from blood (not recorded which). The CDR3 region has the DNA TGTGCCAGTAGTGACAGGGGGCATAAGGGAAACACCATATATTTT. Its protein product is CASSDRGHKGNTIYF. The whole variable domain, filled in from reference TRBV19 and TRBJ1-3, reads DGGITQSPKYLFRKEGQNVTLSCEQNLNHDAMYWYRQDPGQGLRLIYYSQIVNDFQKGDIAEGYSVSREKKESFPLTVTSAQKNPTAFYLCASSDRGHKGNTIYFGEGSWLTVV.